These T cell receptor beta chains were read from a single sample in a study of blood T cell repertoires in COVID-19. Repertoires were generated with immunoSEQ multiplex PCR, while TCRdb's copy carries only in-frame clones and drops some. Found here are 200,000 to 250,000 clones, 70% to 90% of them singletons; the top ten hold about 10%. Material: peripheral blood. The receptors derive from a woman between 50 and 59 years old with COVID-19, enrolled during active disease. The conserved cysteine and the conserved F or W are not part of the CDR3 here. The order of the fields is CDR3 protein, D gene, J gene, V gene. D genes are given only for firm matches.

CDR3aa: ASSLVSQGWGYT
d_gene: -
j_gene: TRBJ1-2
v_gene: TRBV5-1

CDR3aa: ASSVGGLNQPQH
d_gene: -
j_gene: TRBJ1-5
v_gene: TRBV9

CDR3aa: ASTPGYGAEAF
d_gene: -
j_gene: TRBJ1-1
v_gene: TRBV10-2

CDR3aa: ASSSLAGGTDTQY
d_gene: TRBD2
j_gene: TRBJ2-3
v_gene: TRBV7-6

CDR3aa: ASRDTSGANVLT
d_gene: -
j_gene: TRBJ2-6
v_gene: TRBV9

CDR3aa: SVGVTGKNTEAF
d_gene: TRBD1
j_gene: TRBJ1-1
v_gene: TRBV29-1

CDR3aa: ASSLGHRTDTQY
d_gene: -
j_gene: TRBJ2-3
v_gene: TRBV7-9

CDR3aa: ASSMGRGRNRADTQY
d_gene: -
j_gene: TRBJ2-3
v_gene: TRBV19

CDR3aa: ASRSGGTDTQY
d_gene: -
j_gene: TRBJ2-3
v_gene: TRBV28

CDR3aa: ASRLTGNLGGELF
d_gene: TRBD1
j_gene: TRBJ2-2
v_gene: TRBV27

CDR3aa: ASSLPGSDTQY
d_gene: -
j_gene: TRBJ2-3
v_gene: TRBV5-5

CDR3aa: ASSSRWSGDPYEQY
d_gene: TRBD2
j_gene: TRBJ2-7
v_gene: TRBV7-2

CDR3aa: ASSYPRSNEQF
d_gene: -
j_gene: TRBJ2-1
v_gene: TRBV6-6

CDR3aa: ASRGPGESEAF
d_gene: -
j_gene: TRBJ1-1
v_gene: TRBV7-3

CDR3aa: ASSNLPGGELF
d_gene: -
j_gene: TRBJ2-2
v_gene: TRBV6-4

CDR3aa: ASSRDRLNYGYT
d_gene: -
j_gene: TRBJ1-2
v_gene: TRBV5-1

CDR3aa: ASSPQGLTTEAF
d_gene: -
j_gene: TRBJ1-1
v_gene: TRBV19

CDR3aa: ASSLVQGADGYT
d_gene: TRBD1
j_gene: TRBJ1-2
v_gene: TRBV5-1

CDR3aa: ASGRIREAYGYT
d_gene: -
j_gene: TRBJ1-2
v_gene: TRBV5-6

CDR3aa: ASSSAGGPRNEQF
d_gene: TRBD2
j_gene: TRBJ2-1
v_gene: TRBV7-2

CDR3aa: SARDLHEQY
d_gene: -
j_gene: TRBJ2-7
v_gene: TRBV20-1

CDR3aa: ASRRGQPNYGYT
d_gene: TRBD1
j_gene: TRBJ1-2
v_gene: TRBV6-6

CDR3aa: AITPTGQGYNYGYT
d_gene: TRBD1
j_gene: TRBJ1-2
v_gene: TRBV2

CDR3aa: ASSLGPSSYEQY
d_gene: -
j_gene: TRBJ2-7
v_gene: TRBV11-3

CDR3aa: ASSSPGLAVDTQY
d_gene: TRBD2
j_gene: TRBJ2-3
v_gene: TRBV5-5

CDR3aa: ASSLDSLKY
d_gene: -
j_gene: TRBJ2-3
v_gene: TRBV28

CDR3aa: ASSAGQGRLYNEQF
d_gene: TRBD1
j_gene: TRBJ2-1
v_gene: TRBV6-4